The 9 T cell receptor beta chains below all came from one sample that was sequenced in a study of blood T cell repertoires in COVID-19. Using immunoSEQ multiplex PCR, the repertoire was profiled, and TCRdb retains in-frame clones only, with some absent. This sample has about 150,000 clones; around 80% occur once, and the top ten carry 2.9%. Sequencing was done on a sample of peripheral blood. All receptors derive from a woman aged 55-69 years with acute or convalescent COVID-19.

A few counts support this clone. V usage is TRBV4-3 and J usage is TRBJ1-1; 7 nucleotides line up with TRBD1. The germline CDR1 and CDR2 sequences are LGHNA and YSLEER. Losses at the gene ends were 3 bases for V and 1 base for J; bases not matched to a gene: 8. CDR3 length: 16 amino acids. Written as DNA, the CDR3 is TGCGCCAGCAGCCAGGCAGGGGGTATAACGAACACTGAAGCTTTCTTT. Encoded protein: CASSQAGGITNTEAFF.

This clone was observed once. The chain carries TRBV24-1 and TRBJ2-3; 8 bases fit TRBD1. The CDR3 runs to 15 residues. Germline V gene data show CDR1 as KGHDR and CDR2 as SFDVKD. Trimming at V came to 7 bases and at J to 6 bases, leaving 11 bases not matched to a gene. CDR3 DNA sequence: TGTGCCACCAGCTTGGGACAGGTCTCAGGGGATACGCAGTATTTT. Amino acid sequence: CATSLGQVSGDTQYF.

This clone is a singleton in its sample. V usage is TRBV5-1 and J usage is TRBJ2-7, with TRBD1 matching over 9 bases. Germline trimming cut 2 bases from V and 4 bases from J; bases unmatched to any gene: 1. From germline, CDR1 is SGHRS and CDR2 YFSETQ. The CDR3 loop spans 13 amino acids. This CDR3 is CASSFGTGYEQYF. The CDR3 DNA follows: TGCGCCAGCAGCTTCGGGACAGGGTACGAGCAGTACTTC. The full variable domain, completed using reference TRBV5-1 and TRBJ2-7, is KAGVTQTPRYLIKTRGQQVTLSCSPISGHRSVSWYQQTPGQGLQFLFEYFSETQRNKGNFPGRFSGRQFSNSRSEMNVSTLELGDSALYLCASSFGTGYEQYFGPGTRLTVT.

The chain recombines TRBV7-8 with TRBJ1-5; a possible D gene is TRBD1 (6 bases). Germline CDR1 is SGHVS and CDR2 is FQNEAQ. The V end lost 5 bases, the J end lost 3 bases, and 17 bases lay between the germline ends. There are 16 residues in the CDR3. This CDR3 reads CASSPGGRGVNQPQHF. CDR3 coding DNA: TGTGCCAGCAGCCCCGGGGGGAGGGGGGTCAATCAGCCCCAGCATTTT. Based on the CDR3 plus reference TRBV7-8 and TRBJ1-5, the full variable domain is GAGVSQSPRYKVAKRGQDVALRCDPISGHVSLFWYQQALGQGPEFLTYFQNEAQLDKSGLPSDRFFAERPEGSVSTLKIQRTQQEDSAVYLCASSPGGRGVNQPQHFGDGTRLSIL.

The chain couples TRBV19 to TRBJ1-2; a possible D gene is TRBD1 (6 bases). The CDR3 runs to 14 residues. V was clipped by 6 bases and J by 6 bases, with 17 bases between them. Germline CDR1 LNHDA, CDR2 SQIVND (reference sequence). The DNA of the CDR3 is TGTGCCAGTAGGTCGGGGGGGCGCTGGGATGGCTACACCTTC. Translation: CASRSGGRWDGYTF.

This clone showed up just a few times. The chain employs TRBV5-1 and TRBJ2-3; D remains ambiguous. CDR3 size: 15 residues. V lost 0 bases to trimming and J lost 0 bases, with 8 bases between them. The V gene's germline CDR1 is SGHRS and CDR2 YFSETQ. The CDR3 is CASSLGLKSTDTQYF. CDR3 DNA: TGCGCCAGCAGCTTGGGACTGAAAAGCACAGATACGCAGTATTTT. The variable domain in full, with the rest retrieved from reference TRBV5-1 and TRBJ2-3, is KAGVTQTPRYLIKTRGQQVTLSCSPISGHRSVSWYQQTPGQGLQFLFEYFSETQRNKGNFPGRFSGRQFSNSRSEMNVSTLELGDSALYLCASSLGLKSTDTQYFGPGTRLTVL.

The chain uses TRBV24-1 and TRBJ2-2; 8 nucleotides line up with TRBD1. The CDR3 spans 15 residues. With V trimmed by 2 bases and J by 3 bases, 1 base remained unmatched. The germline V gene encodes CDR1 KGHDR and CDR2 SFDVKD. The DNA for the CDR3 is TGTGCCACCAGTGATTACAGGGGGGACACCGGGGAGCTGTTTTTT. This gives the protein CATSDYRGDTGELFF.

The chain employs TRBV19 and TRBJ1-5, with D possibly being TRBD1 (5 bases). The CDR3 sequence is 16 residues long. The germline V and J ends were trimmed by 0 bases and 4 bases, with 13 bases remaining between them. Germline CDR1 is LNHDA and CDR2 is SQIVND (reference sequence). CDR3 DNA sequence: TGTGCCAGTAGTATAGATCTTACAGGCCCTAATCAGCCCCAGCATTTT. Residues: CASSIDLTGPNQPQHF.

The genes are TRBV28 and TRBJ1-5; TRBD1 might be the D (5 bases). The CDR3 has 13 amino acids. Germline lookup yields CDR1 MDHEN and CDR2 SYDVKM. Trimming removed 3 bases from V and 6 bases from J, with 9 bases in between. CDR3 loop: CASSFSGPQPQHF. In DNA form, the CDR3 reads TGTGCCAGCAGTTTCTCAGGGCCTCAGCCCCAGCATTTT. The full variable domain, completed using reference TRBV28 and TRBJ1-5, is DVKVTQSSRYLVKRTGEKVFLECVQDMDHENMFWYRQDPGLGLRLIYFSYDVKMKEKGDIPEGYSVSREKKERFSLILESASTNQTSMYLCASSFSGPQPQHFGDGTRLSIL.